Listed here are 30 T cell receptor beta chains from one sample, sequenced in a study of OX40 agonist ivuxolimab in advanced cancers. This table comes from immunoSEQ multiplex PCR, and its TCRdb copy is limited to in-frame clones, with some not included. The sample gives about 110,000 clones, roughly 89% of which show up once; 0.27% is in the top ten. The material sequenced was CD4+ or CD8+ T cells sorted from blood, taken in a trial of the OX40 agonist ivuxolimab. Receptor source: an adult with an advanced solid tumor such as melanoma, head and neck, liver or kidney cancer.

The chain links TRBV30 to TRBJ2-3; 14 nucleotides align to TRBD2. V gave up 8 bases and J gave up 4 bases; unmatched junction bases: 8. Germline V gene data show CDR1 as GTSNPN and CDR2 as SVGIG (reference sequence). This CDR3 is 15 amino acids long. CDR3 protein: CASKGLAGDPDTQYF. The CDR3 nucleotides are TGTGCCAGTAAGGGACTAGCGGGAGATCCAGATACGCAGTATTTT. The full variable domain, with the rest looked up from reference TRBV30 and TRBJ2-3, is SQTIHQWPATLVQPVGSPLSLECTVEGTSNPNLYWYRQAAGRGLQLLFYSVGIGQISSEVPQNLSASRPQDRQFILSSKKLLLSDSGFYLCASKGLAGDPDTQYFGPGTRLTVL.

V gene TRBV30 combines with J gene TRBJ2-3; TRBD2 might be the D (7 bases). The CDR3 is 19 residues long. V was shortened by 0 bases and J by 2 bases, with 24 bases between the two germline ends. The germline gives CDR1 GTSNPN, CDR2 SVGIG (reference sequence). The CDR3 nucleotides are TGTGCCTGGAGTGTACTCCACGGGGGGCGGGGGAAACCCACAGATACGCAGTATTTT. It yields the protein CAWSVLHGGRGKPTDTQYF.

The chain carries TRBV19 and TRBJ1-5; D gene unclear. V was shortened by 1 base and J by 4 bases, with 8 bases between the two germline ends. CDR1 is LNHDA, CDR2 SQIVND, per germline (reference sequence). The CDR3 covers 14 residues. The CDR3 reads CASSIVGYNQPQHF. The CDR3 DNA follows: TGTGCCAGTAGTATAGTCGGATATAATCAGCCCCAGCATTTT.

This clone came up once. The rearrangement uses TRBV4-2 and TRBJ1-4; D not certain. This CDR3 is 16 amino acids long. Trimming took 0 bases from V and 3 from J, leaving 11 bases between them. Germline V gene data show CDR1 as LGHNA and CDR2 as YNFKEQ. The CDR3 coding sequence is TGTGCCAGCAGCCAAGATACAAGGGCGGCTAATGAAAAACTGTTTTTT. Protein sequence: CASSQDTRAANEKLFF.

This chain links TRBV6-1 with TRBJ2-5, with D unresolved. The CDR3 covers 15 residues. Germline CDR1 MNHNS, CDR2 SASEGT. V gave up 0 bases and J gave up 6 bases, with 14 bases separating them. CDR3 sequence: CASSEAWGSPKTQYF. CDR3 coding DNA: TGTGCCAGCAGTGAAGCGTGGGGAAGCCCCAAGACCCAGTACTTC.

J is TRBJ2-3 and V is TRBV1; TRBD1, the table's D call, lacks a check against the DNA. TRBV1 is noted as a pseudogene. The CDR3 consists of 16 residues. The CDR3 loop reads CTSSHPGQFPPDTQYF. CDR3 nucleotides: TGCACCAGCAGCCATCCGGGACAATTCCCCCCAGATACGCAGTATTTT.

J is TRBJ2-5 and V is TRBV15, with D possibly TRBD2 on 6 matching bases. CDR3 length: 14 residues. The germline V and J ends were trimmed by 1 base and 5 bases, with 11 bases remaining between them. Germline V gene sequence: CDR1 LNHNV, CDR2 YYDKDF (reference sequence). For the CDR3, the DNA is TGTGCCACCAGCAGAGGACTAGTCGGTGAGACCCAGTACTTC. It yields the protein CATSRGLVGETQYF.

The rearrangement links TRBV7-3 to TRBJ2-1; D is possibly TRBD1 (6 bases). The V gene's germline CDR1 is SGHTA and CDR2 FQGTGA. The CDR3 is 14 residues long. With 5 bases removed from V and 5 bases from J, the gap between germline ends came to 13 bases. CDR3 protein: CASSLDRNNNEQFF. CDR3 DNA: TGTGCCAGCAGCCTAGACAGGAATAACAATGAGCAGTTCTTC.

Written as DNA, the CDR3 is TGTGCCAGCAGCGTCGGACTAGCGGGAGTAGCTGCCGGGGAGCTGTTTTTT. This gives the protein CASSVGLAGVAAGELFF. This chain uses TRBV9 with TRBJ2-2; 13 bases are shared with TRBD2. This CDR3 contains 17 residues. Germline V gene data show CDR1 as SGDLS and CDR2 as YYNGEE. The V segment lost 2 bases and the J segment 6 bases; nucleotides outside the gene matches: 7. Based on the CDR3 plus reference TRBV9 and TRBJ2-2, the full variable domain is DSGVTQTPKHLITATGQRVTLRCSPRSGDLSVYWYQQSLDQGLQFLIQYYNGEERAKGNILERFSAQQFPDLHSELNLSSLELGDSALYFCASSVGLAGVAAGELFFGEGSRLTVL.

This clone was seen only once. For the CDR3, the DNA is TGTGCCAGCAGTCAAATCAGGGTTTTCCATGGCTACACCTTC. Translation gives CASSQIRVFHGYTF. This rearrangement joins TRBV6-5 to TRBJ1-2; possible D gene TRBD1, 5 bases. V gave up 5 bases and J gave up 6 bases, with 16 bases separating them. Germline-derived CDR1 and CDR2 are MNHEY and SVGAGI. The CDR3 spans 14 residues.

The chain couples TRBV7-2 to TRBJ1-2; no firm D call. Germline CDR1 reads SGHTA; CDR2 reads FQGNSA. The CDR3 loop spans 14 amino acids. With 0 bases removed from V and 8 bases from J, the gap between germline ends came to 13 bases. The CDR3 sequence: CASSLARESPGYTF. In nucleotides, the CDR3 is TGTGCCAGCAGCTTAGCACGGGAGTCACCCGGCTACACCTTC.

This clone was seen a single time. The chain uses TRBV6-4 and TRBJ2-2; 11 nucleotides align to TRBD1. The CDR3 sequence is 19 residues long. Germline loops: CDR1 MRHNA, CDR2 SNTAGT. Trimming at V came to 8 bases and at J to 5 bases, leaving 19 bases not matched to a gene. CDR3 amino acids: CASAGTGGRTSVGTGELFF. The CDR3 region has the DNA TGTGCCAGCGCCGGGACAGGGGGACGGACTAGCGTGGGAACCGGGGAGCTGTTTTTT.

V is TRBV2 and J is TRBJ1-5; D call uncertain. From germline, CDR1 is SNHLY and CDR2 FYNNEI. Trimming pared 5 bases from V and 5 bases from J, leaving 10 bases between. The CDR3 totals 13 residues. The CDR3 DNA follows: TGTGCCAGCAGTCTTACCCGGGATCAGCCCCAGCATTTT. This gives the protein CASSLTRDQPQHF. Combining the CDR3 with reference TRBV2 and TRBJ1-5 gives the whole variable domain EPEVTQTPSHQVTQMGQEVILRCVPISNHLYFYWYRQILGQKVEFLVSFYNNEISEKSEIFDDQFSVERPDGSNFTLKIRSTKLEDSAMYFCASSLTRDQPQHFGDGTRLSIL.

The CDR3 loop is CASSVAASGGNEQFF. The CDR3 region has the DNA TGTGCCAGCAGCGTAGCGGCTAGCGGGGGGAATGAGCAGTTCTTC. V usage is TRBV9 and J usage is TRBJ2-1, with 11 nucleotides matching TRBD2. The junction had 3 bases not matched to a gene; V was cut back by 0 bases and J by 7 bases. Germline CDR1 reads SGDLS; CDR2 reads YYNGEE. The CDR3 consists of 15 residues. Full variable domain (rest looked up from reference TRBV9 and TRBJ2-1): DSGVTQTPKHLITATGQRVTLRCSPRSGDLSVYWYQQSLDQGLQFLIQYYNGEERAKGNILERFSAQQFPDLHSELNLSSLELGDSALYFCASSVAASGGNEQFFGPGTRLTVL.

The chain combines TRBV15 with TRBJ2-1; D remains unclear. V lost 0 bases and J 6 bases, leaving 6 bases between the germline ends. The germline CDR1 and CDR2 sequences are LNHNV and YYDKDF (reference sequence). The CDR3 is made up of 13 amino acids. CDR3 coding DNA: TGTGCCACCAGCAGAGATCTGGTCAATGAGCAGTTCTTC. It yields the protein CATSRDLVNEQFF. Full variable domain (rest looked up from reference TRBV15 and TRBJ2-1): DAMVIQNPRYQVTQFGKPVTLSCSQTLNHNVMYWYQQKSSQAPKLLFHYYDKDFNNEADTPDNFQSRRPNTSFCFLDIRSPGLGDTAMYLCATSRDLVNEQFFGPGTRLTVL.

The chain couples TRBV4-1 to TRBJ1-5; perhaps TRBD1 as D (5 bases). In germline, CDR1 is MGHRA, CDR2 YSYEKL. Trimming took off 1 base at V and 3 bases at J, with 10 bases between the two ends. CDR3 length: 15 amino acids. CDR3 DNA: TGCGCCAGCAGCCAAGGGGGCAGCCACAATCAGCCCCAGCATTTT. It yields the protein CASSQGGSHNQPQHF.

The chain couples TRBV11-3 to TRBJ2-2, with TRBD2 identical over 12 bases. CDR1 and CDR2 (germline): SGHNT, YENEEA. The CDR3 covers 16 residues. J gave up 3 bases and V 5 bases, and 4 bases lay outside the gene matches. CDR3 DNA: TGTGCCAGCAGCCCTGGACTAGCGGGATACACCGGGGAGCTGTTTTTT. Protein: CASSPGLAGYTGELFF.

This clone appeared once. The J gene is TRBJ1-5, the V gene TRBV30; D might be TRBD1 (5 bases). Between the trimmed V and J ends, which lost 1 base and 5 bases, there was a span of 9 bases. There are 13 residues in the CDR3. Germline V gene lookup returns CDR1 GTSNPN and CDR2 SVGIG (reference sequence). CDR3: CAWSGGFDQPQHF. The CDR3 DNA sequence: TGTGCCTGGAGTGGGGGGTTCGATCAGCCCCAGCATTTT.

The chain has TRBV6-5 and TRBJ1-1; possibly TRBD1 for D (5 bases). V was pared by 4 bases and J by 4 bases, with 16 bases between. This CDR3 is built from 15 residues. Per germline, CDR1 MNHEY and CDR2 SVGAGI. Here the CDR3 DNA reads TGTGCCAGCAGTTCCTCTTGGGGAGGGGTCACTGAAGCTTTCTTT. Protein product: CASSSSWGGVTEAFF.

The chain combines TRBV10-3 with TRBJ2-7; possible D gene TRBD1, 5 bases. The CDR3 is 14 residues long. CDR1 is ENHRY, CDR2 SYGVKD, per germline. Deletions cut 10 bases from V and 1 base from J, with 17 bases between. The CDR3 DNA reads as TGTGCCAGCACCTCAGGGTCGAGTTCCTACGAGCAGTACTTC. It codes for CASTSGSSSYEQYF.

This clone was detected once. The chain employs TRBV5-4 and TRBJ1-1; 9 positions agree with TRBD1. The ends lost 2 bases at V and 3 bases at J; junction bases unmatched: 2. CDR1 and CDR2 (germline): SGHNT, YYREEE (reference sequence). The length of the CDR3 is 14 residues. The CDR3 DNA reads as TGTGCCAGCAGCTTTGGGGACAGGGACACTGAAGCTTTCTTT. Protein: CASSFGDRDTEAFF.

The gene calls are TRBV19 and TRBJ1-1; 8 bases are a match to TRBD1. This CDR3 contains 14 residues. Germline values: CDR1 LNHDA, CDR2 SQIVND (reference sequence). The junction had 8 bases not matched to a gene; V was cut back by 7 bases and J by 4 bases. CDR3 protein: CASIPDRVGTEAFF. The CDR3 coding sequence is TGTGCCAGTATCCCGGACAGGGTGGGCACTGAAGCTTTCTTT.

This chain's CDR3 is CASSIDQYSNQPQHF. CDR3 bases: TGTGCCAGTAGTATAGATCAGTATAGCAATCAGCCCCAGCATTTT. This chain connects TRBV19 to TRBJ1-5, with D unclear. Deletions cut 0 bases from V and 0 bases from J, with 6 bases between. Germline V lookup: CDR1 LNHDA, CDR2 SQIVND (reference sequence). The CDR3 totals 15 residues.

CDR3 residues: CASSLQGANYEQYF. In DNA form, the CDR3 reads TGTGCCAGTAGTCTTCAGGGGGCAAACTACGAGCAGTACTTC. The chain recombines TRBV19 with TRBJ2-5, with 8 nucleotides matching TRBD1. The last part of the DNA fits TRBJ2-7 better; the J call may be wrong. Germline V gene sequence: CDR1 LNHDA, CDR2 SQIVND (reference sequence). The CDR3 sequence is 14 residues long.

The gene calls are TRBV27 and TRBJ1-1, with 7 nucleotides matching TRBD1. J gave up 4 bases and V 2 bases, and 10 bases lay outside the gene matches. Germline values: CDR1 MNHEY, CDR2 SMNVEV (reference sequence). The CDR3 length is 16 residues. The CDR3, as DNA: TGTGCCAGCAGTTTAAGAGGACAGGCTGGTAGCACTGAAGCTTTCTTT. Encoded protein: CASSLRGQAGSTEAFF.

The chain links TRBV28 to TRBJ1-1; no clear D gene. V lost 2 bases and J lost 5, with 6 bases in between. Germline CDR1 is MDHEN and CDR2 is SYDVKM. The CDR3 is 12 amino acids. CDR3 sequence reads: CASSLLGTEAFF. The DNA of the CDR3 is TGTGCCAGCAGTTTACTAGGGACTGAAGCTTTCTTT. The complete variable domain, with remaining parts taken from reference TRBV28 and TRBJ1-1, reads DVKVTQSSRYLVKRTGEKVFLECVQDMDHENMFWYRQDPGLGLRLIYFSYDVKMKEKGDIPEGYSVSREKKERFSLILESASTNQTSMYLCASSLLGTEAFFGQGTRLTVV.

This clone has a handful of counts. The chain has TRBV4-3 and TRBJ2-3, with a tentative D call TRBD1 (7 bases). The CDR3 loop spans 16 amino acids. CDR1 is LGHNA, CDR2 YSLEER, per germline. Trimming removed 1 base at V and 5 bases at J, with 16 bases between. In DNA form, the CDR3 reads TGCGCCAGCAGCCAAGCGTGGAGGGGGCTAGGAGATACGCAGTATTTT. Translating gives CASSQAWRGLGDTQYF.

The chain links TRBV1 to TRBJ2-3. TRBV1 is designated a pseudogene. The CDR3 length is 13 residues. The DNA of the CDR3 is TGCACCAGCAGCCAAGATAGGCTCGATACGCAGTATTTT. Protein: CTSSQDRLDTQYF.

The V call is TRBV9, the J call TRBJ2-2, with 7 bases fitting TRBD1. The ends lost 2 bases at V and 7 bases at J; junction bases unmatched: 2. Germline V CDR1 and CDR2: SGDLS, YYNGEE. This CDR3 region has 13 residues. In DNA form, the CDR3 reads TGTGCCAGCAGCGTCACAGGGGTCGGGGAGCTGTTTTTT. As protein: CASSVTGVGELFF.

The chain combines TRBV7-3 with TRBJ2-3; D might be TRBD1 (6 bases). The CDR3 is 14 amino acids. CDR1 and CDR2 from the germline V gene are SGHTA and FQGTGA. The V and J ends lost 10 bases and 7 bases respectively, with 21 bases between them. CDR3 in amino acids: CATIGQNIINTQYF. CDR3 coding DNA: TGTGCCACGATTGGACAGAACATAATCAATACGCAGTATTTT.